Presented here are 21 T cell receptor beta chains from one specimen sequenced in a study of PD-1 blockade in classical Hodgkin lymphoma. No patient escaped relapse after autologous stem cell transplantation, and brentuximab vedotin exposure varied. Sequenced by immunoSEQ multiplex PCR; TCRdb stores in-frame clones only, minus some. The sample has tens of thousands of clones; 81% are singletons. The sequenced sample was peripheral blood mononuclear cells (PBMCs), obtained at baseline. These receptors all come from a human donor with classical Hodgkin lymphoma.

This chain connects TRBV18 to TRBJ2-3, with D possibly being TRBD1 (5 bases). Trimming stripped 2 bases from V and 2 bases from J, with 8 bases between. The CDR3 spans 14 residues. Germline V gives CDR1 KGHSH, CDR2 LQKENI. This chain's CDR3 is CASSPRGFTDTQYF. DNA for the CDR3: TGTGCCAGCTCACCAAGGGGCTTCACAGATACGCAGTATTTT.

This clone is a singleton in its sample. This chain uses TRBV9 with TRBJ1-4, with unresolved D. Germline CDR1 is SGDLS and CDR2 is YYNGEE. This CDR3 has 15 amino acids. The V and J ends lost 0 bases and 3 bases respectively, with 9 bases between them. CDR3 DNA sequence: TGTGCCAGCAGCGTAGCTGGGGATTCTAATGAAAAACTGTTTTTT. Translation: CASSVAGDSNEKLFF.

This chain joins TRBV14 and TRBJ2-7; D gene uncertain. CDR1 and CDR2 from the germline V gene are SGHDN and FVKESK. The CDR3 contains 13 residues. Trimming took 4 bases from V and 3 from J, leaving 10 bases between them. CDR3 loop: CASSRGARYEQYF. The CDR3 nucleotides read TGTGCCAGCAGCCGAGGAGCGCGCTACGAGCAGTACTTC.

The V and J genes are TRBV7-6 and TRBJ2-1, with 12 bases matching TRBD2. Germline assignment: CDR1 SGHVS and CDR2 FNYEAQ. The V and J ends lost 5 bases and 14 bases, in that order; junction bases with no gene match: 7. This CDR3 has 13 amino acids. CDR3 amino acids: CASSPGLAGREFF. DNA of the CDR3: TGTGCCAGCAGCCCCGGACTAGCGGGAAGGGAGTTCTTC.

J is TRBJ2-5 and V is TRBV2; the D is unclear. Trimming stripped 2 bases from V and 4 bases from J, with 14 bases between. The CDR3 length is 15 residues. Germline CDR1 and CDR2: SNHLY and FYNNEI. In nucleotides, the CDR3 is TGTGCCAGCAGTGAACCCTCTCGGAAGTCAGAGACCCAGTACTTC. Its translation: CASSEPSRKSETQYF. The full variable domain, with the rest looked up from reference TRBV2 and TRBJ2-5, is EPEVTQTPSHQVTQMGQEVILRCVPISNHLYFYWYRQILGQKVEFLVSFYNNEISEKSEIFDDQFSVERPDGSNFTLKIRSTKLEDSAMYFCASSEPSRKSETQYFGPGTRLLVL.

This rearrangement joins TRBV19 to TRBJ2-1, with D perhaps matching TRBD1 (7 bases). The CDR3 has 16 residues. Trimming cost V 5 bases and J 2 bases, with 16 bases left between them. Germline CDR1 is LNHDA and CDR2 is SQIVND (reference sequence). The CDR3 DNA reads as TGTGCCAGTAGTGTTGGGCGGGACAGAACCTACAATGAGCAGTTCTTC. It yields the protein CASSVGRDRTYNEQFF.

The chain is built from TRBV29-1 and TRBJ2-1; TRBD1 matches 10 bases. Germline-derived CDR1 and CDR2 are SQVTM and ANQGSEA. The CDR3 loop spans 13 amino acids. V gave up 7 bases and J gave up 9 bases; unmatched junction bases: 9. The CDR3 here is CSAMETGGGEQFF. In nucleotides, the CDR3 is TGCAGCGCGATGGAGACAGGGGGCGGTGAGCAGTTCTTC.

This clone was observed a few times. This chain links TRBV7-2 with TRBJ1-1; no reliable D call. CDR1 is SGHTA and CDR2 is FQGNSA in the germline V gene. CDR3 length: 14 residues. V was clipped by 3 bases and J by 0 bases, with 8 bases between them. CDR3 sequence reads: CASSLAQLNTEAFF. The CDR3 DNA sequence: TGTGCCAGCAGCTTGGCACAGTTGAACACTGAAGCTTTCTTT. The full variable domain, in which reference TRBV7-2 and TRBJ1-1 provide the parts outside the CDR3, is GAGVSQSPSNKVTEKGKDVELRCDPISGHTALYWYRQSLGQGLEFLIYFQGNSAPDKSGLPSDRFSAERTGGSVSTLTIQRTQQEDSAVYLCASSLAQLNTEAFFGQGTRLTVV.

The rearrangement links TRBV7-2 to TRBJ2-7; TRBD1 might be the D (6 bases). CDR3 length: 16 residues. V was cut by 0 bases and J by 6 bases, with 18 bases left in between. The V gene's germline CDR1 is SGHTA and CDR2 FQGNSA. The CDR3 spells CASSLAWAGEGSEQYF. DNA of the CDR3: TGTGCCAGCAGCTTAGCGTGGGCAGGGGAAGGAAGCGAGCAGTACTTC.

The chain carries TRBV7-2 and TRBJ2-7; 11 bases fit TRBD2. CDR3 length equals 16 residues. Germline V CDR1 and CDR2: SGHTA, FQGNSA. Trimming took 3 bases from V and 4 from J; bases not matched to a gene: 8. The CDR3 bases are TGTGCCAGCAGCTTCCCTTCACTAGCGGGAGAATACGAGCAGTACGTC. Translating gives CASSFPSLAGEYEQYV.

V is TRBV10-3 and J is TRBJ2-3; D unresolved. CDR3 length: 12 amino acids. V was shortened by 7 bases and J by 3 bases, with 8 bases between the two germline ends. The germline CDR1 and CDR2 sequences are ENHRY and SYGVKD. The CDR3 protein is CAINGDTDTQYF. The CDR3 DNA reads TGTGCCATCAATGGCGATACAGATACGCAGTATTTT.

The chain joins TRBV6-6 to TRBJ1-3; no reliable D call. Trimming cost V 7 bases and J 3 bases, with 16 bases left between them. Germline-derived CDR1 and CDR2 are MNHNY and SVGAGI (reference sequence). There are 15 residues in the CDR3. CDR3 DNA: TGTGCCAGCACCATTGCTGTAACTTATGGAAACACCATATATTTT. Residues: CASTIAVTYGNTIYF.

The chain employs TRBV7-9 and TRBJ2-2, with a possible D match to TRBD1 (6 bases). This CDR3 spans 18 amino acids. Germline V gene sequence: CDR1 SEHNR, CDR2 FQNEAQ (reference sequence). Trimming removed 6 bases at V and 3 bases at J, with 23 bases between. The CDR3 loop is CASRHRVALSIHTGELFF. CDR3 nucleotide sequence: TGTGCCAGCAGACACAGGGTCGCCCTGAGTATTCACACCGGGGAGCTGTTTTTT. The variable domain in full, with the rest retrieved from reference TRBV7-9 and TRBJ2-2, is DTGVSQNPRHKITKRGQNVTFRCDPISEHNRLYWYRQTLGQGPEFLTYFQNEAQLEKSRLLSDRFSAERPKGSFSTLEIQRTEQGDSAMYLCASRHRVALSIHTGELFFGEGSRLTVL.

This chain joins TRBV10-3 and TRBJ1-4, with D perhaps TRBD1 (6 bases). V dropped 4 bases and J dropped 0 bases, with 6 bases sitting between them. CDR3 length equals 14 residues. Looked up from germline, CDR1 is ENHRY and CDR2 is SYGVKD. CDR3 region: CAISAGATNEKLFF. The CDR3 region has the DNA TGTGCCATCAGTGCAGGGGCAACTAATGAAAAACTGTTTTTT.

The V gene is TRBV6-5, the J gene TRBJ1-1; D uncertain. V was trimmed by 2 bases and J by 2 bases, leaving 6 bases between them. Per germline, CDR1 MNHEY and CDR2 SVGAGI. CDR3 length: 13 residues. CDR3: CASSYLANTEAFF. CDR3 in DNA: TGTGCCAGCAGTTACCTGGCTAACACTGAAGCTTTCTTT.

The CDR3 reads CASSKGGLMNTEAFF. CDR3 nucleotide sequence: TGTGCCAGCAGCAAAGGGGGGTTAATGAACACTGAAGCTTTCTTT. The chain recombines TRBV21-1 with TRBJ1-1. TRBV21-1 is designated a pseudogene. The CDR3 spans 15 residues.

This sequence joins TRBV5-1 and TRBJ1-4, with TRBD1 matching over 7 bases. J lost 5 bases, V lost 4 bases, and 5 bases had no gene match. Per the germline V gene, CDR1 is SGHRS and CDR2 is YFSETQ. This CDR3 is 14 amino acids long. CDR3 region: CASSRDSPNEKLFF. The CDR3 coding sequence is TGCGCCAGCAGCCGGGACAGTCCAAATGAAAAACTGTTTTTT.

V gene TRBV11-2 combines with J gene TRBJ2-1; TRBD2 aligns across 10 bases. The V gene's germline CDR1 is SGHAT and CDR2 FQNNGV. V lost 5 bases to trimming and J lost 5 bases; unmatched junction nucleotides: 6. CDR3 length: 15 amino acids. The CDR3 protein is CASSPRLAGDNEQFF. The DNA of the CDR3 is TGTGCCAGCAGCCCCCGACTAGCGGGTGACAATGAGCAGTTCTTC.

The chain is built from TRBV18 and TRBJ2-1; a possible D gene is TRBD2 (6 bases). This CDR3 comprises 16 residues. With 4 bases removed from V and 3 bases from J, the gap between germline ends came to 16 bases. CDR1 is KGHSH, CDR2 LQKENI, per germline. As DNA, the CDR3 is TGTGCCAGCTCACTGCGAACCGGGACTGACTACAATGAGCAGTTCTTC. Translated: CASSLRTGTDYNEQFF.

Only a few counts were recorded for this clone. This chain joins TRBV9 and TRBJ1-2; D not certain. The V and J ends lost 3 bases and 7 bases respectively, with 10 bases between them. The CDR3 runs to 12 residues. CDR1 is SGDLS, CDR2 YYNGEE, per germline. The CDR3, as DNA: TGTGCCAGCAGCGCACCCGGGTCTGGCTACACCTTC. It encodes CASSAPGSGYTF.

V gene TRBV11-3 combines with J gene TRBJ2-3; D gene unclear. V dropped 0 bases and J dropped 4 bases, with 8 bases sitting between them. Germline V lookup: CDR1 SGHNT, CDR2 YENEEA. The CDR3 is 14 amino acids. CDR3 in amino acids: CASSLELNPDTQYF. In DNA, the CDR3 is TGTGCCAGCAGCTTAGAACTCAACCCAGATACGCAGTATTTT.